This T cell receptor beta chain is drawn from a study of blood T cell repertoires in COVID-19. Background on the study: COVID-19 samples, acute and convalescent, were from the United States, Italy and Spain. T cells, B-cell-depleted T cells, or PBMCs provided the cDNA or gDNA that served as material.

There are 16 residues in the CDR3. Germline V gives CDR1 SGHTA, CDR2 FQGNSA. The ends lost 5 bases at V and 8 bases at J; junction bases unmatched: 15. Original methodology: Estimated nucleated cell counts came from reference gene primer amplification. Sequencing was performed with immunoSEQ multiplex PCR; in TCRdb, only in-frame clones are kept and a portion is missing. D and trimming come from the DNA, and the V and J calls and clone size come from that table. This sample has around 170,000 clones, with around 84% found just once. Sequenced sample: peripheral blood. The chain employs TRBV7-2 and TRBJ1-2, with 9 positions matching TRBD1. This receptor was obtained from a man between 25 and 39 years old with active or convalescent COVID-19. In DNA form, the CDR3 reads TGTGCCAGCAGCGCCCCCGGGACAGGGATCAGAGTGGGCTACACCTTC. This translates into CASSAPGTGIRVGYTF.